This TCR beta chain was identified during a study of blood T cells in healthy people across ages. Study information: Template-switching capture recovered about one barcoded beta molecule per two T cells.

Findings and caveats of the study: PBMCs left unsorted prevented a conclusive naive versus antigen-experienced comparison. Naive T cell percentage strongly correlated with TCR beta diversity. TCR beta diversity, measured per million T cells, fell in a roughly linear way with age.

There are a few counts of this clonotype. Its antigen is currently unknown. A second roughly 6 to 12 cycle PCR used barcoded and J-beta primers. One entry per CDR3 protein results from TCRdb running MiXCR on the 5' RACE reads. The table has 1,800,000 or so distinct CDR3 sequences, about 39% seen once. V lost 0 bases to trimming and J lost 0 bases, with 18 bases between them. Looked up from germline, CDR1 is SGHKS and CDR2 is YYEKEE (reference sequence). This CDR3 region has 18 residues. The gene calls are TRBV5-5 and TRBJ1-2; D perhaps matches TRBD1 (5 bases). The sequenced sample consisted of blood. The clonotype comes from a human donor in good health. The CDR3 spells CASSLGLTGRGANYGYTF. CDR3 DNA sequence: TGTGCCAGCAGCTTGGGACTGACTGGAAGGGGTGCTAACTATGGCTACACCTTC. The complete variable domain, with remaining parts taken from reference TRBV5-5 and TRBJ1-2, reads DAGVTQSPTHLIKTRGQQVTLRCSPISGHKSVSWYQQVLGQGPQFIFQYYEKEERGRGNFPDRFSARQFPNYSSELNVNALLLGDSALYLCASSLGLTGRGANYGYTFGSGTRLTVV.